This T cell receptor beta chain was documented in a study of T cell repertoires in cytomegalovirus infection. In the study overall: As its CMV epitopes, the study selected recently identified HLA-C-restricted and well-studied HLA-B-restricted targets. Public TCR beta signatures marked donors with CMV infection and the matching HLA. Regarding the study as a whole: Ex vivo responses were dominated by HLA-C-restricted CMV-specific TCR beta clonotypes. There were carriers of CMV plus the relevant HLA, and cumulative public TCR beta family frequency identified them.

TCRdb itself ran the reads through MiXCR, one entry per CDR3 protein. Of about 220,000 distinct CDR3 sequences detected, around 35% appear once; the ten largest clones hold about 60%. The germline CDR1 and CDR2 sequences are SEHNR and FQNEAQ (reference sequence). This CDR3 has 15 residues. Trimming took 5 bases from V and 4 from J; bases not matched to a gene: 6. In regard to this clonotype: Its antigen is currently unknown.

The sequences come from CD8+ T cells from cultured PBMCs, collected from culture after CMV antigen stimulation. V gene TRBV7-9 combines with J gene TRBJ2-5, with 11 nucleotides matching TRBD2. The source is a human donor in good health (CMV status not recorded). Some clones in this sample may be carry-over from other donors' samples. The CDR3 loop is CASSPKLAGAETQYF. The CDR3, as DNA: TGTGCCAGCAGCCCTAAACTAGCGGGGGCAGAGACCCAGTACTTC.